The rows below give T cell receptor beta chains drawn from one sample of a study of post-analysis software for immune sequencing data. TCRdb analysed the PCR reads with MiXCR anew, one entry per CDR3 protein. The sample holds roughly 870,000 distinct CDR3 sequences, approximately 53% seen once. The sequencing sample was made of blood. These receptors all come from a girl between 10 and 17 years old with multiple sclerosis. The CDR3 runs from the conserved cysteine through the conserved F or W. A D gene is named only where the DNA matches it firmly. Expanded clones get a size class; other rows say once, few or many, or leave the size out.

v_gene: TRBV19; abundance: NA; d_gene: TRBD2; len: 15; j_gene: TRBJ2-5; CDR3nt: TGTGCCAGTAGTATAGTGTCTAGCGGACAAGAGACCCAGTACTTC; CDR3aa: CASSIVSSGQETQYF
v_gene: TRBV20-1; abundance: NA; d_gene: TRBD2; len: 14; j_gene: TRBJ2-1; CDR3nt: TGCAGTGCTAGATCAGCGGGGGCCTACAATGAGCAGTTCTTC; CDR3aa: CSARSAGAYNEQFF
v_gene: TRBV15; abundance: NA; d_gene: NA; len: 16; j_gene: TRBJ2-4; CDR3nt: TGTGCCACCAGCAAGGGGGGGCCCTTAGCCAAAAACATTCAGTACTTC; CDR3aa: CATSKGGPLAKNIQYF
v_gene: TRBV6-1; abundance: NA; d_gene: TRBD1; len: 15; j_gene: TRBJ2-5; CDR3nt: TGTGCCAGCAGTCCTTCCGGGACAGGGGCAGAGACCCAGTACTTC; CDR3aa: CASSPSGTGAETQYF
v_gene: TRBV7-9; abundance: few; d_gene: TRBD2; len: 15; j_gene: TRBJ2-7; CDR3nt: TGTGCCAGCAGCTTATTGGCGGGAGATTCCTACGAGCAGTACTTC; CDR3aa: CASSLLAGDSYEQYF
v_gene: TRBV9; abundance: once; d_gene: TRBD2; len: 19; j_gene: TRBJ2-1; CDR3nt: TGTGCCAGCAGCGTATTCCCCCGGAGACTTAGCGGGAGTGACAATGAGCAGTTCTTC; CDR3aa: CASSVFPRRLSGSDNEQFF
v_gene: TRBV3-1; abundance: few; d_gene: NA; len: 16; j_gene: TRBJ2-7; CDR3nt: TGTGCCAGCAGCGCCCGGAGGCTACCCGTGGATTACGAGCAGTACTTC; CDR3aa: CASSARRLPVDYEQYF
v_gene: TRBV29-1; abundance: NA; d_gene: NA; len: 13; j_gene: TRBJ2-1; CDR3nt: TGCAGCGTGTACTACCCACTGCGCAATGAGCAGTTCTTC; CDR3aa: CSVYYPLRNEQFF
v_gene: TRBV2; abundance: NA; d_gene: TRBD2; len: 15; j_gene: TRBJ2-7; CDR3nt: TGTGCCACAGCAGCGGAGAGCGGGAGTTTGTACGAGCAGTACTTC; CDR3aa: CATAAESGSLYEQYF
v_gene: TRBV9; abundance: NA; d_gene: NA; len: 13; j_gene: TRBJ1-4; CDR3nt: TGTGCCAGCAGTCCCGCTAGCAATGAAAAACTGTTTTTT; CDR3aa: CASSPASNEKLFF
v_gene: TRBV5-5; abundance: few; d_gene: TRBD2; len: 15; j_gene: TRBJ2-5; CDR3nt: TGTGCCAGCAGCCCGAGACTAGCGGAACAAGAGACCCAGTACTTC; CDR3aa: CASSPRLAEQETQYF
v_gene: TRBV5-1; abundance: NA; d_gene: NA; len: 16; j_gene: TRBJ2-1; CDR3nt: TGCGCCAGCAGCTGGGAGCTAGGCCAGGGATGGAATGAGCAGTTCTTC; CDR3aa: CASSWELGQGWNEQFF
v_gene: TRBV7-3; abundance: few; d_gene: TRBD1; len: 16; j_gene: TRBJ2-7; CDR3nt: TGTGCCAGCAGCTTAAAGCCCGGGGGACAGGGATACGAGCAGTACTTC; CDR3aa: CASSLKPGGQGYEQYF
v_gene: TRBV25-1; abundance: NA; d_gene: TRBD2; len: 14; j_gene: TRBJ2-7; CDR3nt: TGTGCCAGCAGTGAGACTAGCGGGAGCTACGAGCAGTACTTC; CDR3aa: CASSETSGSYEQYF
v_gene: TRBV6-5; abundance: NA; d_gene: NA; len: 13; j_gene: TRBJ1-2; CDR3nt: TGTGCCAGCAGTTACGGCAGGGCGGATGGCTACACCTTC; CDR3aa: CASSYGRADGYTF
v_gene: TRBV7-2; abundance: NA; d_gene: NA; len: 15; j_gene: TRBJ1-1; CDR3nt: TGTGCCAGCAGCTTAGTGGCAAACATGAACACTGAAGCTTTCTTT; CDR3aa: CASSLVANMNTEAFF
v_gene: TRBV7-9; abundance: few; d_gene: NA; len: 12; j_gene: TRBJ2-7; CDR3nt: TGTGCCAGCAGCTCCCTCTACGGCGAGCAGTACTTC; CDR3aa: CASSSLYGEQYF
v_gene: TRBV10-3; abundance: NA; d_gene: NA; len: 14; j_gene: TRBJ2-1; CDR3nt: TGTGCCATCAAACCGGACTCCTCCTACAATGAGCAGTTCTTC; CDR3aa: CAIKPDSSYNEQFF